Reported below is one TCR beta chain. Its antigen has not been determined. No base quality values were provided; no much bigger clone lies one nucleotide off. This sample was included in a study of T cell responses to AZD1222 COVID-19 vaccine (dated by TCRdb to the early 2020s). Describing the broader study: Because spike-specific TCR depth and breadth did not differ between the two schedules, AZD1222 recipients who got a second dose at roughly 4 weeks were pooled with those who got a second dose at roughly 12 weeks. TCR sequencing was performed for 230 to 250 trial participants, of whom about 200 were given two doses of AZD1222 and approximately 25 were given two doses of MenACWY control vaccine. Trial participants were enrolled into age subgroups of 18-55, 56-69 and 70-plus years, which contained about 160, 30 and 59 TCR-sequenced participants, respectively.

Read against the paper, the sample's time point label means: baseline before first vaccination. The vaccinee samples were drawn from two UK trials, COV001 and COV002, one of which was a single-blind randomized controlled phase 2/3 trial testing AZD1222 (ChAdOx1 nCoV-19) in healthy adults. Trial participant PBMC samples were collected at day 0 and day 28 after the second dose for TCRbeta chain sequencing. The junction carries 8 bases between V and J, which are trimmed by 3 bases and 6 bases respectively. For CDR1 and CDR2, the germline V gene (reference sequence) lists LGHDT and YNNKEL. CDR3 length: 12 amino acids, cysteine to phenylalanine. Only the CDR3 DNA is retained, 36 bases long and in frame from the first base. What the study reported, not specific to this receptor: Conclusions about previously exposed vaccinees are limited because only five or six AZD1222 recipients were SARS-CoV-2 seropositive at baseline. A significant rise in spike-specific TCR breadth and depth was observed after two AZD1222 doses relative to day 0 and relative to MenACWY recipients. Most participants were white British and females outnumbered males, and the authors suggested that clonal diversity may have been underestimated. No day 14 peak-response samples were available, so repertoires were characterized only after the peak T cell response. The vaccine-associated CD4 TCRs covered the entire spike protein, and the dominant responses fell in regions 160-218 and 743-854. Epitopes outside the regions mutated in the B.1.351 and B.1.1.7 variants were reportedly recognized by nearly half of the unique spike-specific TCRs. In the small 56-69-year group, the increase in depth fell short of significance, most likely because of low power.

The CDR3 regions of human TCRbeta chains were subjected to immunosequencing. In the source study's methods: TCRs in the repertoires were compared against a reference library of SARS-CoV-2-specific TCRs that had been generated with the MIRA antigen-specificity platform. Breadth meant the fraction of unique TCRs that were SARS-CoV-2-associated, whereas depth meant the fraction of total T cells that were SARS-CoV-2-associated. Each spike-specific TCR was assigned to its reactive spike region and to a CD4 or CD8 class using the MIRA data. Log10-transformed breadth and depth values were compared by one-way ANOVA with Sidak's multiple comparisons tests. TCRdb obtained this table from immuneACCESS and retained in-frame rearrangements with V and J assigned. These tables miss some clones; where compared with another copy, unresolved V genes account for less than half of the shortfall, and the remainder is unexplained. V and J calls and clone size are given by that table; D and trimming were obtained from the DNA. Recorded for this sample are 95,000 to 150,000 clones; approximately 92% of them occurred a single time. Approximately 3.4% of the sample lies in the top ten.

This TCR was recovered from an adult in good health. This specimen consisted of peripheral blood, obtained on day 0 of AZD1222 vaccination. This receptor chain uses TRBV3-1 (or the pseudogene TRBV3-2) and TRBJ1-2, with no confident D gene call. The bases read TGTGCCAGCAGCCACGGACCCAATGGCTACACCTTC. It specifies CASSHGPNGYTF.